One sample yielded the 23 T cell receptor beta chains listed below, sequenced in a study of Ad26.COV2.S vaccination and SARS-CoV-2 variants. Sequencing used immunoSEQ multiplex PCR; TCRdb keeps in-frame clones, though not all of them. Altogether 350,000 to 500,000 clones are present, 90% being singletons, with the ten largest covering around 4.5%. The treatment was: some 20 received Ad26.COV2.S at low or high dose, single or two shots; about 5 received placebo; per-sample allocation not given. Day 63 following the first vaccine or placebo injection was when the samples were taken. The specimen was peripheral blood, collected in a trial of Ad26.COV2.S vaccine versus placebo. The receptors originated from a person between 18 and 65 years old who received the Ad26.COV2.S COVID-19 vaccine or a placebo.

The V call is TRBV7-8, the J call TRBJ2-7, with 7 nucleotides matching TRBD1. CDR1 is SGHVS, CDR2 FQNEAQ, per germline. This CDR3 is 12 amino acids long. With 5 bases clipped from V and 6 bases from J, the junction kept 4 bases outside the gene matches. CDR3 protein: CASSRTGVEQYF. The CDR3 nucleotides are TGTGCCAGCAGCCGTACAGGGGTCGAGCAGTACTTC.

This clone was observed once. The genes are TRBV29-1 and TRBJ1-2; D call uncertain. Trimming removed 2 bases from V and 5 bases from J, with 12 bases in between. Germline CDR1 reads SQVTM; CDR2 reads ANQGSEA. The CDR3 has 13 residues. The CDR3 region has the DNA TGCAGCGTTGAACATGCCGGCGCTTATGGCTACACCTTC. Its translation is CSVEHAGAYGYTF.

This clone was found a few times. The CDR3 nucleotides are TGTGCCAGTAGCCCTAAGGTCAGGGCGGACTATGGCTACACCTTC. Its translation is CASSPKVRADYGYTF. The genes are TRBV19 and TRBJ1-2, with a tentative D call TRBD1 (5 bases). V lost 6 bases to trimming and J lost 3 bases, with 17 bases between them. The CDR3 is made up of 15 amino acids. Germline V gives CDR1 LNHDA, CDR2 SQIVND (reference sequence).

The DNA for the CDR3 is TGTGCCAGCAGTTACTCCCCAGGACGGGGCACAGATACGCAGTATTTT. As protein: CASSYSPGRGTDTQYF. The chain uses TRBV6-2 or TRBV6-3 and TRBJ2-3; D gene uncertain. The CDR3 sequence is 16 residues long. Germline V gene data show CDR1 as MNHEY and CDR2 as SVGEGT. Trimming pared 0 bases from V and 1 base from J, leaving 11 bases between.

V gene TRBV7-8 combines with J gene TRBJ2-3; either TRBD1 or TRBD2 may fit D (6 bases each). The germline V gene has CDR1 SGHVS and CDR2 FQNEAQ. The V end lost 2 bases, the J end lost 5 bases, and 17 bases lay between the germline ends. CDR3 length equals 16 residues. The CDR3 region has the DNA TGTGCCAGCAGCTTAAATATCTGGGGGGCTGGAGATACGCAGTATTTT. It translates to CASSLNIWGAGDTQYF.

V and J are TRBV27 and TRBJ2-7; 7 positions agree with TRBD2. J gave up 4 bases and V 3 bases, and 9 bases lay outside the gene matches. This CDR3 is built from 15 residues. The germline V gene has CDR1 MNHEY and CDR2 SMNVEV (reference sequence). As DNA, the CDR3 is TGTGCCAGCAGTTTCGCAGCTAGCGGCCCTTACGAGCAGTACTTC. Amino acid sequence: CASSFAASGPYEQYF.

This chain links TRBV11-3 with TRBJ2-7; 12 positions agree with TRBD2. From germline, CDR1 is SGHNT and CDR2 YENEEA. The length of the CDR3 is 16 residues. V lost 5 bases to trimming and J lost 1 base; unmatched junction nucleotides: 6. The CDR3 DNA reads TGTGCCAGCAGCGCGCGACTAGCGGGAGAGTCCTACGAGCAGTACTTC. Its protein is CASSARLAGESYEQYF.

This rearrangement joins TRBV7-9 to TRBJ2-7, with TRBD2 as a possible D gene (6 bases). In germline, CDR1 is SEHNR, CDR2 FQNEAQ (reference sequence). V gave up 2 bases and J gave up 6 bases, with 14 bases separating them. This CDR3 has 14 residues. The CDR3 DNA reads TGTGCCAGCAGCTTACGAGCGGGTTTTTCCGAGCAGTACTTC. Translated: CASSLRAGFSEQYF.

The gene calls are TRBV28 and TRBJ2-7, with 10 bases aligning to TRBD2. V shed 6 bases, J shed 7 bases, and the junction held 15 bases outside the gene matches. The CDR3 has 16 residues. Germline V CDR1 and CDR2: MDHEN, SYDVKM. CDR3 nucleotide sequence: TGTGCCAGCAGGCGGACAGCAGCGGGAGGGGATCGAGAGCAGTACTTC. It specifies CASRRTAAGGDREQYF. Based on the CDR3 plus reference TRBV28 and TRBJ2-7, the full variable domain is DVKVTQSSRYLVKRTGEKVFLECVQDMDHENMFWYRQDPGLGLRLIYFSYDVKMKEKGDIPEGYSVSREKKERFSLILESASTNQTSMYLCASRRTAAGGDREQYFGPGTRLTVT.

V and J are TRBV27 and TRBJ1-6; D is perhaps TRBD1 (5 bases). The CDR3 consists of 16 residues. Trimming shortened V by 0 bases and J by 6 bases, and 12 bases separated the two germline ends. Germline V CDR1 and CDR2: MNHEY, SMNVEV (reference sequence). The CDR3, as DNA: TGTGCCAGCAGTTTATCCGCGGGGACTCCTAATTCACCCCTCCACTTT. This gives the protein CASSLSAGTPNSPLHF.

The chain couples TRBV5-1 to TRBJ2-7; 8 positions match TRBD2. V was clipped by 4 bases and J by 3 bases; unmatched bases: 3. Germline lookup yields CDR1 SGHRS and CDR2 YFSETQ. This CDR3 has 13 amino acids. The CDR3 here is CASSAGGNYEQYF. In DNA form, the CDR3 reads TGCGCCAGCAGCGCGGGAGGTAACTACGAGCAGTACTTC.

This clone has just a few counts. The J gene is TRBJ2-1, the V gene TRBV28, with 8 bases that match TRBD2. The CDR3 is 17 amino acids. J was trimmed by 0 bases and V by 3 bases; bases with no gene match: 7. CDR1 and CDR2 (germline): MDHEN, SYDVKM. The CDR3 DNA is TGTGCCAGCAGTTTGAACCCGAGCGGGAGCTCCTACAATGAGCAGTTCTTC. Translating gives CASSLNPSGSSYNEQFF.

The CDR3: CAISESRTSGLGNEQFF. DNA for the CDR3: TGTGCCATCAGTGAGTCACGGACTAGCGGTCTCGGTAATGAGCAGTTCTTC. The rearrangement uses TRBV10-3 and TRBJ2-1; 10 positions match TRBD2. This CDR3 has 17 amino acids. CDR1 ENHRY and CDR2 SYGVKD come from the germline V gene. V lost 0 bases to trimming and J lost 7 bases; unmatched junction nucleotides: 9.

Comment on this clone: The same CDR3 arises from other DNA sequences in this sample as well. The chain uses TRBV5-4 and TRBJ1-3; TRBD1 might be the D (6 bases). This CDR3 has 14 amino acids. Germline V gene sequence: CDR1 SGHNT, CDR2 YYREEE (reference sequence). With 0 bases removed from V and 4 bases from J, the gap between germline ends came to 8 bases. As DNA, the CDR3 is TGTGCCAGCAGCTTGGCGGGGGCAGGAAACACCATATATTTT. This encodes CASSLAGAGNTIYF. Variable domain in full (rest from reference TRBV5-4 and TRBJ1-3): ETGVTQSPTHLIKTRGQQVTLRCSSQSGHNTVSWYQQALGQGPQFIFQYYREEENGRGNFPPRFSGLQFPNYSSELNVNALELDDSALYLCASSLAGAGNTIYFGEGSWLTVV.

This clone came up once. The V gene is TRBV9, the J gene TRBJ1-2, with TRBD1 as a possible D gene (6 bases). V was trimmed by 5 bases and J by 4 bases, leaving 12 bases between them. This CDR3 comprises 13 residues. Germline V gene sequence: CDR1 SGDLS, CDR2 YYNGEE. DNA of the CDR3: TGTGCCAGCAGTCTGGACAGCCCCTATGGCTACACCTTC. Translating gives CASSLDSPYGYTF.

CDR3: CASSPWDSPWETQYF. In nucleotides, the CDR3 is TGCGCCAGCAGTCCTTGGGACAGCCCTTGGGAGACCCAGTACTTC. The V gene is TRBV23-1, the J gene TRBJ2-5, with 7 bases lining up with TRBD1. TRBV23-1 is an ORF for which the function is uncertain. Unmatched junction bases numbered 10, after V lost 4 bases and J lost 5 bases. The CDR3 sequence is 15 residues long.

V and J are TRBV7-9 and TRBJ1-2; D uncertain. Germline CDR1 SEHNR, CDR2 FQNEAQ (reference sequence). Trimming removed 7 bases at V and 4 bases at J, with 16 bases between. CDR3 length: 14 residues. This chain's CDR3 is CASTQSETIYGYTF. The DNA of the CDR3 is TGTGCCAGCACCCAATCGGAGACCATCTATGGCTACACCTTC.

The chain carries TRBV5-1 and TRBJ2-7; TRBD2 might be the D (5 bases). Germline-derived CDR1 and CDR2 are SGHRS and YFSETQ. Trimming shortened V by 4 bases and J by 6 bases, and 23 bases separated the two germline ends. The CDR3 loop spans 16 amino acids. This CDR3 reads CASSLAGSRNVGEQYF. The DNA for the CDR3 is TGCGCCAGCAGCCTTGCGGGTTCTCGGAACGTGGGCGAGCAGTACTTC. Full variable domain (remainder filled in from reference TRBV5-1 and TRBJ2-7): KAGVTQTPRYLIKTRGQQVTLSCSPISGHRSVSWYQQTPGQGLQFLFEYFSETQRNKGNFPGRFSGRQFSNSRSEMNVSTLELGDSALYLCASSLAGSRNVGEQYFGPGTRLTVT.

The CDR3 here is CASSYSKSQGYLDNEQFF. The DNA for the CDR3 is TGTGCCAGCAGTTACTCGAAGTCACAGGGATACCTTGACAATGAGCAGTTCTTC. This chain links TRBV6-2 or TRBV6-3 with TRBJ2-1; D is possibly TRBD1 (6 bases). The V end was cut by 0 bases, the J end by 5 bases, with 20 bases between. Looked up from germline, CDR1 is MNHEY and CDR2 is SVGEGT. This CDR3 contains 18 residues.

The rearrangement uses TRBV10-1 and TRBJ1-4; 7 bases are shared with TRBD1. J gave up 7 bases and V 10 bases, and 9 bases lay outside the gene matches. Germline V CDR1 and CDR2: WNHNN, SYGVQD (reference sequence). CDR3 length equals 13 residues. CDR3 sequence (DNA): TGCGCCATCGACAGGGCGGAGGTTGAAAAACTGTTTTTT. Its translation: CAIDRAEVEKLFF.

This clone was found a few times. The chain carries TRBV7-9 and TRBJ1-1, with unresolved D. This CDR3 spans 15 amino acids. Trimming left V 3 bases short and J 2 bases short, with 13 bases between. Germline-derived CDR1 and CDR2 are SEHNR and FQNEAQ (reference sequence). The CDR3 loop reads CASSFPIQDNTEAFF. The CDR3 bases are TGTGCCAGCAGCTTTCCTATTCAGGACAACACTGAAGCTTTCTTT.

The V and J genes are TRBV28 and TRBJ1-2; D gene unclear. This CDR3 is 14 amino acids long. Germline CDR1 MDHEN, CDR2 SYDVKM. The V gene lost 6 bases and the J gene lost 4 bases, with 15 bases spanning the gap. The CDR3 here is CASRTLGTSYGYTF. The CDR3 bases are TGTGCCAGCAGGACCCTGGGAACCTCCTATGGCTACACCTTC.

The chain is built from TRBV7-2 and TRBJ2-2, with 13 positions matching TRBD2. The CDR3 runs to 17 residues. Unmatched junction bases numbered 6, after V lost 2 bases and J lost 6 bases. CDR1 is SGHTA and CDR2 is FQGNSA in the germline V gene. In DNA form, the CDR3 reads TGTGCCAGCAGCTTAAGCCTACTAGCGGGAGGGGCCGGGGAGCTGTTTTTT. Protein sequence: CASSLSLLAGGAGELFF.